Listed below are T cell receptor beta chains from one sample, sequenced in a study of metastatic and nonmetastatic thyroid tumors. MiXCR reprocessed the PCR reads for TCRdb. Counted here are 80,000 to 85,000 clones, around 13% occurring once; the ten biggest clones make up roughly 10%. Sequencing used tumor tissue. The receptors were sampled from a female donor with papillary thyroid cancer or a benign thyroid nodule (not recorded which). Some clones in this sample may be carry-over from other donors' samples. Both conserved end residues are part of each CDR3. Fields, in order: V gene, J gene, clone size, D gene, CDR3 DNA, CDR3 protein. D genes are given only for firm matches. Expanded clones are given a class, and other clones once, few, many or no size at all.

v_call: TRBV27; j_call: TRBJ1-5; clone_size: NA; d_call: NA; cdr3_nt: TGTGCCAGCAGTTTGGTTGCGGGGACTCAGCCCCAGCATTTT; cdr3_aa: CASSLVAGTQPQHF
v_call: TRBV20-1; j_call: TRBJ2-3; clone_size: many; d_call: TRBD2; cdr3_nt: TGCAGTGCTAGTGTGGGACTAGCGGGAGGGTTGGATACGCAGTATTTT; cdr3_aa: CSASVGLAGGLDTQYF
v_call: TRBV6-5; j_call: TRBJ2-7; clone_size: few; d_call: NA; cdr3_nt: TGTGCCAGCAGTTACACCGACCCGTACGAGCAGTACTTC; cdr3_aa: CASSYTDPYEQYF
v_call: TRBV19; j_call: TRBJ2-1; clone_size: many; d_call: TRBD2; cdr3_nt: TGTGCCAGTAGTATCCCTCCTGCGGGAGTCGGGTATGAGCAGTTCTTC; cdr3_aa: CASSIPPAGVGYEQFF
v_call: TRBV11-2; j_call: TRBJ2-1; clone_size: many; d_call: TRBD1; cdr3_nt: TGTGCCAGCGGCACCTGGGGGACAGGGGTCAATGAGCAGTTCTTC; cdr3_aa: CASGTWGTGVNEQFF
v_call: TRBV7-7; j_call: TRBJ2-7; clone_size: NA; d_call: NA; cdr3_nt: TGTGCTAGCAGTACTCCCGGGGTGGGGGATATAGGCTACGAGCAGTACTTC; cdr3_aa: CASSTPGVGDIGYEQYF
v_call: TRBV6-1; j_call: TRBJ1-5; clone_size: NA; d_call: NA; cdr3_nt: TGTGCCAGCAACAGAAGACGACAGCCCAATCAGCCCCAGCATTTT; cdr3_aa: CASNRRRQPNQPQHF
v_call: TRBV2; j_call: TRBJ2-5; clone_size: many; d_call: TRBD2; cdr3_nt: TGTGCCAGCAGTGAAGCGCTTCTAGCGGGACTCGAGACCCAGTACTTC; cdr3_aa: CASSEALLAGLETQYF
v_call: TRBV28; j_call: TRBJ2-7; clone_size: NA; d_call: NA; cdr3_nt: TGTGCCAGCAGACGCCTCGGGGCAGGCCCTAGGGAGCAGTACTTC; cdr3_aa: CASRRLGAGPREQYF
v_call: TRBV20-1; j_call: TRBJ2-7; clone_size: many; d_call: TRBD2; cdr3_nt: TGCAGTGCTAGAGAGTATAGCGGGAGTTGGCGCGAGCAGTACTTC; cdr3_aa: CSAREYSGSWREQYF
v_call: TRBV7-3; j_call: TRBJ2-3; clone_size: many; d_call: NA; cdr3_nt: TGTGCCAGCAGCTTACTAGGACTTAGCACAGATACGCAGTATTTT; cdr3_aa: CASSLLGLSTDTQYF
v_call: TRBV2; j_call: TRBJ2-5; clone_size: many; d_call: TRBD2; cdr3_nt: TGTGCCAGCAGTGATCCCCAAGGACTAGCGGGCCAAGAGACCCAGTACTTC; cdr3_aa: CASSDPQGLAGQETQYF
v_call: TRBV29-1; j_call: TRBJ1-4; clone_size: few; d_call: NA; cdr3_nt: TGCAGCTATCGCCGGGCGGGGGGTGAAAAACTGTTTTTT; cdr3_aa: CSYRRAGGEKLFF
v_call: TRBV29-1; j_call: TRBJ1-2; clone_size: many; d_call: NA; cdr3_nt: TGCAGCGTTGAAAGGGACGTGGATGGCTACACCTTC; cdr3_aa: CSVERDVDGYTF
v_call: TRBV6-1; j_call: TRBJ2-1; clone_size: many; d_call: TRBD2; cdr3_nt: TGTGCCAGCAGCCAGGGACTAGCGGGAGTTAATGAGCAGTTCTTC; cdr3_aa: CASSQGLAGVNEQFF
v_call: TRBV7-2; j_call: TRBJ2-2; clone_size: many; d_call: NA; cdr3_nt: TGTGCCAGCAGCTTCGTGGTCACCGGGGAGCTGTTTTTT; cdr3_aa: CASSFVVTGELFF
v_call: TRBV6-1; j_call: TRBJ2-7; clone_size: many; d_call: NA; cdr3_nt: TGTGCCAGCACCCGGGATAGCGGTTCTTCTGACGAGCAGTACTTC; cdr3_aa: CASTRDSGSSDEQYF
v_call: TRBV7-9; j_call: TRBJ2-7; clone_size: many; d_call: TRBD1; cdr3_nt: TGTGCCAGTAGAAGGGGGACAGGGGGCGAGCAGTACTTC; cdr3_aa: CASRRGTGGEQYF
v_call: TRBV5-1; j_call: TRBJ1-2; clone_size: many; d_call: TRBD1; cdr3_nt: TGCGCCAGCAGCCGGGGGGGACAGGAAAGCTATGGCTACACCTTC; cdr3_aa: CASSRGGQESYGYTF
v_call: TRBV4-2; j_call: TRBJ1-3; clone_size: many; d_call: NA; cdr3_nt: TGTGCCAGCAGCCAAGCGGGACACTCTGGAAACACCATATATTTT; cdr3_aa: CASSQAGHSGNTIYF
v_call: TRBV5-1; j_call: TRBJ1-2; clone_size: many; d_call: TRBD1; cdr3_nt: TGCGCCAGCAGCCTAATACAGGGGGCGAAGGGCTACACCTTC; cdr3_aa: CASSLIQGAKGYTF
v_call: TRBV3-1; j_call: TRBJ2-7; clone_size: many; d_call: NA; cdr3_nt: TGTGCCAGCAGCTCCCGTTTTAGCGTGAGTTACGAGCAGTACTTC; cdr3_aa: CASSSRFSVSYEQYF
v_call: TRBV6-1; j_call: TRBJ1-3; clone_size: few; d_call: NA; cdr3_nt: TGTACCAGCAGTGAGAGACTGGGTTCTGGAAACACCATATATTTT; cdr3_aa: CTSSERLGSGNTIYF
v_call: TRBV11-3; j_call: TRBJ2-3; clone_size: many; d_call: NA; cdr3_nt: TGTGCCAGCAGCTTAGGGACTTCCACCTTCACAGATACGCAGTATTTT; cdr3_aa: CASSLGTSTFTDTQYF
v_call: TRBV7-9; j_call: TRBJ2-1; clone_size: many; d_call: NA; cdr3_nt: TGTGCCAGCAGCCCGAGGGACGGATCCTACAATGAGCAGTTCTTC; cdr3_aa: CASSPRDGSYNEQFF
v_call: TRBV7-6; j_call: TRBJ2-1; clone_size: many; d_call: TRBD1; cdr3_nt: TGTGCCAGCAGCTCCCCCGGACAGGGAGACTACAATGAGCAGTTCTTC; cdr3_aa: CASSSPGQGDYNEQFF
v_call: TRBV18; j_call: TRBJ2-5; clone_size: NA; d_call: TRBD2; cdr3_nt: TGTGCCACCACGGGGACTACCCTACAAGAGACCCAGTACTTC; cdr3_aa: CATTGTTLQETQYF
v_call: TRBV5-8; j_call: TRBJ2-1; clone_size: many; d_call: NA; cdr3_nt: TGTGCCAGTATACCGGGACTGGACTACAATGAGCAGTTCTTC; cdr3_aa: CASIPGLDYNEQFF
v_call: TRBV6-1; j_call: TRBJ1-4; clone_size: many; d_call: NA; cdr3_nt: TGTGCCAGCAGTGAGGGTGGAGGGACAACTAATGAAAAACTGTTTTTT; cdr3_aa: CASSEGGGTTNEKLFF
v_call: TRBV5-6; j_call: TRBJ2-5; clone_size: few; d_call: NA; cdr3_nt: TGTGCCAGCAGCTTGGTGCGTGGCCCCCAGGAGACCCAGTACTTC; cdr3_aa: CASSLVRGPQETQYF
v_call: TRBV29-1; j_call: TRBJ2-2; clone_size: many; d_call: TRBD2; cdr3_nt: TGCAGCGCCAGGACTAGCGGGAGTTACACCGGGGAGCTGTTTTTT; cdr3_aa: CSARTSGSYTGELFF
v_call: TRBV24-1; j_call: TRBJ2-3; clone_size: many; d_call: TRBD2; cdr3_nt: TGTGCCACCGGCGCGGGAGGGGGTTTTGATACGCAGTATTTT; cdr3_aa: CATGAGGGFDTQYF
v_call: TRBV5-4; j_call: TRBJ1-3; clone_size: NA; d_call: NA; cdr3_nt: TGTGCCAGCAGCCCCTGGGGAGGCCACTCTGGAAACACCATATATTTT; cdr3_aa: CASSPWGGHSGNTIYF
v_call: TRBV6-1; j_call: TRBJ2-1; clone_size: NA; d_call: NA; cdr3_nt: TGTGCCAGCAGGGAGGGGGAATTCAATAAGCAGTTCTTC; cdr3_aa: CASREGEFNKQFF
v_call: TRBV5-4; j_call: TRBJ1-5; clone_size: many; d_call: TRBD1; cdr3_nt: TGTGCCAGCAGCTCACAGGGGGCCTTTCAGCCCCAGCATTTT; cdr3_aa: CASSSQGAFQPQHF
v_call: TRBV19; j_call: TRBJ2-1; clone_size: many; d_call: TRBD2; cdr3_nt: TGTGCCAGTAGTACTAGCGGGAGTAACTACAATGAGCAGTTCTTC; cdr3_aa: CASSTSGSNYNEQFF
v_call: TRBV4-1; j_call: TRBJ1-2; clone_size: many; d_call: TRBD1; cdr3_nt: TGCGCCAGCAGCCAAGTCGGGACAGGGGCGGACTATGGCTACACCTTC; cdr3_aa: CASSQVGTGADYGYTF
v_call: TRBV9; j_call: TRBJ2-7; clone_size: many; d_call: TRBD1; cdr3_nt: TGTGCCAGCAGCGTAGGAGGGGGACAGACCTACGAGCAGTACTTC; cdr3_aa: CASSVGGGQTYEQYF
v_call: TRBV27; j_call: TRBJ1-2; clone_size: many; d_call: NA; cdr3_nt: TGTGCCAGCAGTCCCTCCGGGGGTTTGGGCTATGGCTACACCTTC; cdr3_aa: CASSPSGGLGYGYTF
v_call: TRBV28; j_call: TRBJ1-1; clone_size: many; d_call: TRBD1; cdr3_nt: TGTGCCAGCAGTCCAGGGGGGAGAGTGAACACTGAAGCTTTCTTT; cdr3_aa: CASSPGGRVNTEAFF
v_call: TRBV12-5; j_call: TRBJ1-1; clone_size: many; d_call: TRBD1; cdr3_nt: TGTGCTAGTGGTCCGGGGACAGGATTAGAAGCTTTCTTT; cdr3_aa: CASGPGTGLEAFF
v_call: TRBV5-1; j_call: TRBJ2-2; clone_size: NA; d_call: NA; cdr3_nt: TGCGCCAGCAGCTTGACGGATCTCCGGGTTTCCGGGGAGCTGTTTTTT; cdr3_aa: CASSLTDLRVSGELFF
v_call: TRBV6-1; j_call: TRBJ1-2; clone_size: NA; d_call: NA; cdr3_nt: TGTGCCAGCAGTGACTACAGGGTCTTTAATGTCTATGGCTACACCTTC; cdr3_aa: CASSDYRVFNVYGYTF
v_call: TRBV29-1; j_call: TRBJ1-4; clone_size: many; d_call: NA; cdr3_nt: TGCAGCGTCCATGACCCAGCCCCTGGCACTAATGAAAAACTGTTTTTT; cdr3_aa: CSVHDPAPGTNEKLFF
v_call: TRBV20-1; j_call: TRBJ2-5; clone_size: few; d_call: NA; cdr3_nt: TGCGGTGCTAGGGGGGACGGGGAAGAGACCCAGTACTTC; cdr3_aa: CGARGDGEETQYF
v_call: TRBV6-1; j_call: TRBJ2-5; clone_size: few; d_call: NA; cdr3_nt: TGTGCCAGCAGTGAAGCTGCCGGGGAAAAAGAGACCCAGTACTTC; cdr3_aa: CASSEAAGEKETQYF
v_call: TRBV5-1; j_call: TRBJ2-7; clone_size: NA; d_call: NA; cdr3_nt: TGCGCCAGCAGCTTGGCAGACTACTACGAGCAGTACTTC; cdr3_aa: CASSLADYYEQYF
v_call: TRBV28; j_call: TRBJ2-7; clone_size: many; d_call: NA; cdr3_nt: TGTGCCAGCAGCGAAAGGGGGGTGGCGAGCGAGCAGTACTTC; cdr3_aa: CASSERGVASEQYF
v_call: TRBV29-1; j_call: TRBJ2-7; clone_size: many; d_call: NA; cdr3_nt: TGCAGCGTTATAAGCTCCTACGAGCAGTACTTC; cdr3_aa: CSVISSYEQYF
v_call: TRBV2; j_call: TRBJ2-7; clone_size: few; d_call: NA; cdr3_nt: TGTGCCAGCAGGCGGAGCGAAGACTACGAGCAGTACTTC; cdr3_aa: CASRRSEDYEQYF
v_call: TRBV19; j_call: TRBJ1-3; clone_size: many; d_call: NA; cdr3_nt: TGTGCCAGTGCCGGGATTTCTCCCTACGGGGGGTCTGGAAACACCATATATTTT; cdr3_aa: CASAGISPYGGSGNTIYF
v_call: TRBV7-8; j_call: TRBJ2-1; clone_size: many; d_call: NA; cdr3_nt: TGTGCCAGCAGCATAGCACAGTTGCAGCGCATTAACAATGAGCAGTTCTTC; cdr3_aa: CASSIAQLQRINNEQFF
v_call: TRBV29-1; j_call: TRBJ1-1; clone_size: many; d_call: TRBD1; cdr3_nt: TGCAGCGTTGGGGCAGGGGGCCTAGGCTTCGCTGAAGCTTTCTTT; cdr3_aa: CSVGAGGLGFAEAFF
v_call: TRBV4-1; j_call: TRBJ2-3; clone_size: many; d_call: NA; cdr3_nt: TGCGCCAGCAGCCAATGGAGCACAGATACGCAGTATTTT; cdr3_aa: CASSQWSTDTQYF
v_call: TRBV7-8; j_call: TRBJ2-3; clone_size: many; d_call: NA; cdr3_nt: TGTGCCAGCAGCTTTGAGGGCCCCACAGATACGCAGTATTTT; cdr3_aa: CASSFEGPTDTQYF
v_call: TRBV5-1; j_call: TRBJ2-1; clone_size: NA; d_call: NA; cdr3_nt: TGCGCCAGCAGATACACTCGTGGCGATGAGCAGCTCTTC; cdr3_aa: CASRYTRGDEQLF
v_call: TRBV5-1; j_call: TRBJ2-7; clone_size: many; d_call: TRBD2; cdr3_nt: TGCGCCAGCAGCCCCCAAGCGGGACGACTCACCTCCGAGCAGTACTTC; cdr3_aa: CASSPQAGRLTSEQYF
v_call: TRBV19; j_call: TRBJ1-5; clone_size: NA; d_call: NA; cdr3_nt: TGTGCCAGTAGTATAGCGGTTAAGCAGCCCCAGCATTTT; cdr3_aa: CASSIAVKQPQHF
v_call: TRBV5-4; j_call: TRBJ1-1; clone_size: few; d_call: NA; cdr3_nt: TGTGCCAGCAGCTTGATTGGCAACTGGAACACTGAAGCTTTCTTT; cdr3_aa: CASSLIGNWNTEAFF